A selection of T cell receptor beta chains follows, all from one sample in a study of T cells in localized non-small cell lung cancer. The table came from immunoSEQ multiplex PCR; TCRdb's copy has only in-frame clones and leaves some out. This table holds 900 or so clones, approximately 23% found once. Here the sequenced sample was normal lung tissue next to the tumor, taken before any cancer treatment. The receptor source for this set is a man aged 40-75 years with stage I lung adenocarcinoma. CDR3s include the opening cysteine and the closing phenylalanine or tryptophan. The D gene is left open where the match is weak. A row's size may be missing; if present it is once, few, many or a size class.

d_gene,v_gene,abundance,len,j_gene,CDR3aa,CDR3nt
-,TRBV29-1,-,14,TRBJ2-1,CSVEGHSSYNEQFF,TGCAGCGTGGAAGGACACAGCTCCTACAATGAGCAGTTCTTC
-,TRBV9,-,15,TRBJ1-2,CASSPTPDRPQRDTF,TGTGCCAGCAGCCCAACCCCAGACAGGCCTCAGCGGGACACCTTC
TRBD2,TRBV18,large,16,TRBJ2-4,CASSPTDPGGKNIQYF,TGTGCCAGCTCACCGACCGATCCGGGGGGCAAAAACATTCAGTACTTC
-,TRBV11-3,few,15,TRBJ2-3,CASSSPGLGEDTQYF,TGTGCCAGCAGCTCGCCGGGACTGGGGGAAGATACGCAGTATTTT
-,TRBV11-3,few,14,TRBJ2-3,CASSFGSPADTQYF,TGTGCCAGCAGCTTCGGGAGTCCCGCAGATACGCAGTATTTT
-,TRBV4-1,few,17,TRBJ2-7,CASSPSPSGGTPYEQYF,TGCGCCAGCAGCCCCTCCCCTAGTGGCGGTACCCCCTACGAGCAGTACTTC
-,TRBV19,-,15,TRBJ1-5,CASSIEGLLNQPQHF,TGTGCCAGTAGTATCGAGGGCCTACTAAATCAGCCCCAGCATTTT
TRBD1,TRBV11-3,-,17,TRBJ1-4,CASSSYRGPWTNEKLFF,TGTGCCAGCAGTTCATACAGGGGCCCCTGGACTAATGAAAAACTGTTTTTT
-,TRBV11-3,few,15,TRBJ2-1,CASSLNTPALDEQFF,TGTGCCAGCAGCTTAAATACCCCCGCTCTCGATGAGCAGTTCTTC
-,TRBV30,few,13,TRBJ1-2,CAWRTPGSRGYTF,TGTGCCTGGAGAACACCCGGTAGCAGAGGCTACACCTTC
-,TRBV29-1,-,15,TRBJ2-3,CSVDFGQLSTDTQYF,TGCAGCGTTGATTTCGGCCAGCTTAGCACAGATACGCAGTATTTT
TRBD1,TRBV6-8,few,16,TRBJ2-1,CASSASTTGGYNEQFF,TGTGCCAGCAGTGCGTCCACAACAGGGGGCTACAATGAGCAGTTCTTC
-,TRBV11-3,few,14,TRBJ1-1,CASSLYRANTEAFF,TGTGCCAGCAGCTTGTACAGGGCAAACACTGAAGCTTTCTTT
-,TRBV19,-,16,TRBJ2-2,CASSMGTGRYTGELFF,TGTGCCAGTAGTATGGGTACTGGCCGATACACCGGGGAGCTGTTTTTT
-,TRBV15,-,14,TRBJ1-2,CATSREGVNYGYTF,TGTGCCACCAGCAGAGAGGGAGTTAACTATGGCTACACCTTC
-,TRBV19,-,11,TRBJ1-2,CASSIGVSTSF,TGTGCCAGTAGTATAGGCGTTTCCACGAGCTTC
-,TRBV19,-,14,TRBJ1-2,CASSGRGGGYGYTF,TGTGCCAGTAGTGGCCGAGGGGGGGGCTATGGCTACACCTTC
-,TRBV11-3,-,15,TRBJ2-3,CASSLAIDSTDTQYF,TGTGCCAGCAGCTTGGCCATCGACAGCACAGATACGCAGTATTTT
TRBD2,TRBV5-1,-,18,TRBJ2-7,CASSLGASGRGSYYEQYF,TGCGCCAGCAGCTTGGGCGCTAGCGGGAGGGGATCCTACTACGAGCAGTACTTC
TRBD1,TRBV5-1,-,16,TRBJ1-2,CASSLAAGQPNYGYTF,TGCGCCAGCAGCTTGGCTGCGGGACAGCCTAACTATGGCTACACCTTC
-,TRBV18,-,16,TRBJ1-3,CASSPPGRSSGNTIYF,TGTGCCAGCTCACCACCTGGTAGGAGCTCTGGAAACACCATATATTTT
TRBD1,TRBV6-8,large,17,TRBJ2-2,CASSYRYGTDNTGELFF,TGTGCCAGCAGTTACCGTTACGGGACAGATAACACCGGGGAGCTGTTTTTT
-,TRBV5-1,-,16,TRBJ2-2,CASSSYVGGLTGELFF,TGCGCCAGCAGCTCCTACGTGGGGGGGCTCACCGGGGAGCTGTTTTTT
-,TRBV9,medium-sized,16,TRBJ2-1,CASSATGTLSYNEQFF,TGTGCCAGCAGCGCGACAGGGACTCTGTCCTACAATGAGCAGTTCTTC
-,TRBV15,large,16,TRBJ2-6,CATSNGGPSGANVLTF,TGTGCCACCAGCAACGGGGGGCCCTCTGGGGCCAACGTCCTGACTTTC
TRBD1,TRBV11-3,-,18,TRBJ2-5,CASSPNIRTGTSQETQYF,TGTGCCAGCAGCCCCAACATAAGGACAGGGACATCCCAAGAGACCCAGTACTTC
-,TRBV15,-,15,TRBJ1-3,CATSRRGFSGNTIYF,TGTGCCACCAGCAGACGCGGGTTCTCTGGAAACACCATATATTTT
-,TRBV4-1,large,15,TRBJ1-1,CASSPRGGGFTEAFF,TGCGCCAGCAGCCCTAGAGGGGGAGGTTTCACTGAAGCTTTCTTT
-,TRBV19,-,13,TRBJ1-1,CASSDTNTLEAFF,TGTGCCAGTAGCGACACCAACACCTTAGAAGCTTTCTTT
-,TRBV30,-,12,TRBJ2-1,CAWSRQGNEQFF,TGTGCCTGGAGTAGGCAGGGAAATGAGCAGTTCTTC
-,TRBV7-2,-,13,TRBJ2-5,CASSPEIGETQYF,TGTGCCAGCAGCCCCGAAATTGGAGAGACCCAGTACTTC
-,TRBV11-3,medium-sized,15,TRBJ2-1,CASSLYSSSYNEQFF,TGTGCCAGCAGCCTTTATTCGAGCTCCTACAATGAGCAGTTCTTC
-,TRBV29-1,few,14,TRBJ2-1,CSVEGQYSYNEQFF,TGCAGCGTTGAGGGGCAGTACTCCTACAATGAGCAGTTCTTC
TRBD2,TRBV6-8,-,14,TRBJ2-3,CASSDAGGTDTQYF,TGTGCCAGCAGTGATGCGGGAGGCACAGATACGCAGTATTTT
-,TRBV25-1,few,13,TRBJ1-1,CASRSQENTEAFF,TGTGCCAGCAGGTCTCAGGAGAACACTGAAGCTTTCTTT
TRBD1,TRBV11-3,few,15,TRBJ1-1,CASSYRGGANTEAFF,TGTGCCAGCAGCTACCGAGGGGGCGCTAACACTGAAGCTTTCTTT
-,TRBV12-5,-,14,TRBJ1-3,CASDQTGVGNTIYF,TGTGCTAGTGATCAGACAGGAGTTGGAAACACCATATATTTT
TRBD1,TRBV19,-,17,TRBJ1-5,CASSTGLGQGERQPQHF,TGTGCCAGTAGTACTGGTTTGGGACAGGGGGAACGGCAGCCCCAGCATTTT
TRBD1,TRBV14,-,15,TRBJ2-6,CASSQGQGWANVLTF,TGTGCCAGCAGCCAGGGACAGGGCTGGGCCAACGTCCTGACTTTC
TRBD1,TRBV11-3,few,16,TRBJ1-5,CASSLVGTGTGQPQHF,TGTGCCAGCAGCTTAGTTGGGACAGGAACGGGACAGCCCCAGCATTTT
-,TRBV18,-,15,TRBJ1-3,CASSLGPGTGNTIYF,TGTGCCAGCTCCTTGGGACCGGGAACTGGAAACACCATATATTTT
TRBD1,TRBV28,-,16,TRBJ1-4,CASSLADRGLGEKLFF,TGTGCCAGCAGTTTGGCGGACAGGGGGCTCGGGGAAAAACTGTTTTTT